This TCR beta chain was retrieved from a study of CD8+CD57+ T cells in acquired aplastic anemia. Across the study: Across the sorted CD4+ and CD8+ cells, DNA amounts averaged roughly 3.5 ug.

All patients picked for sequencing had shown, by flow cytometry, an expansion of CD8+CD57+ cells. Severe acquired aplastic anemia was present in every patient. Remarks on this clonotype: Antigen unknown.

Whole-study results and caveats: CD8+ Simpson's diversity showed no significant patient-control difference. Patients had around 30 CD8+ CDR3 sequences in common with controls (the shared set).

CDR3 and TCR beta VDJ profiling relied on a genomic DNA template. TCRdb independently ran MiXCR on the reads; one entry per CDR3 protein. The profile shows about 180,000 distinct CDR3 sequences, roughly 50% of them singletons. Germline CDR1 SEHNR, CDR2 FQNEAQ (reference sequence). The CDR3 extends over 13 amino acids. Trimming cost V 5 bases and J 4 bases, with 6 bases left between them. Sequencing was performed on sorted CD4+, CD8+, or CD8+CD57+ T cells (not recorded which) from PBMCs. V is TRBV7-9 and J is TRBJ1-6; D is ambiguous. The sequence was obtained from a human donor with aplastic anemia. The CDR3 is CASSPGYNSPLHF. CDR3 nucleotides: TGTGCCAGCAGCCCTGGTTATAATTCACCCCTCCACTTT.